This TCR beta chain was sequenced in a study of a mutant IDH1 vaccine in newly diagnosed glioma. Study-level information: Eight vaccinations went to patients in weeks 1, 3, 5, 7, 11, 15, 19, 23. Beginning 4-6 weeks after radiotherapy alone, or with temozolomide cycles, vaccination took place. Males made up 62.5% and females roughly 40% of treated patients, whose mean age was 40.4 years. The therapy given earlier, which was standard therapy, consisted of radiotherapy, temozolomide, or both, and most of the patients received both.

The table came from immunoSEQ multiplex PCR; TCRdb's copy has only in-frame clones and leaves some out. Here the sample spans about 25,000 clones, roughly 70% being singletons. This clone was observed a handful of times. The antigen is unknown. This CDR3 is 13 amino acids long. The ends were cut back, 5 bases at V and 2 bases at J, with 9 bases in the middle. Germline V lookup: CDR1 SGHDN, CDR2 FVKESK. Time point meaning: week 11, during vaccination. Alongside topical imiquimod, each dose of vaccine comprised 300 ug of mutant IDH1 20-mer peptide. The V gene is TRBV14, the J gene TRBJ1-1; D possibly corresponds to TRBD1 (5 bases). Specimen: peripheral blood mononuclear cells (PBMCs), collected from a glioma patient whose treatment included an IDH1 peptide vaccine. The receptor's source is a man aged 18 to 29 with glioma. Some clones in this sample may be carry-over from other donors' samples. CDR3 region: CASSIGGNTEAFF. CDR3 DNA: TGTGCCAGCAGCATCGGGGGTAACACTGAAGCTTTCTTT.